These 9 T cell receptor beta chains came from one sample sequenced in a study of response to subunit inactivated influenza vaccine. One entry per CDR3 protein, called by TCRdb with MiXCR from the RT-PCR reads. The data hold a few hundred thousand distinct CDR3 sequences, with roughly 22% observed a single time. The sequences come from PBMCs from blood, collected about 20 months after vaccination. Receptor source: a man aged 45-69 years who received an inactivated influenza vaccine.

The chain couples TRBV7-2 to TRBJ1-2; D is possibly TRBD1 (6 bases). The CDR3 is 13 residues long. Germline-derived CDR1 and CDR2 are SGHTA and FQGNSA. With 6 bases removed from V and 0 bases from J, the gap between germline ends came to 8 bases. The CDR3: CASRTGSNYGYTF. The CDR3 DNA reads TGTGCCAGCAGGACAGGCTCTAACTATGGCTACACCTTC. The whole variable domain, remainder taken from reference TRBV7-2 and TRBJ1-2, is GAGVSQSPSNKVTEKGKDVELRCDPISGHTALYWYRQSLGQGLEFLIYFQGNSAPDKSGLPSDRFSAERTGGSVSTLTIQRTQQEDSAVYLCASRTGSNYGYTFGSGTRLTVV.

This clonotype was seen a handful of times. The CDR3 region is CASSLGLAGSSYEQYF. DNA for the CDR3: TGTGCCAGCAGTCTTGGGCTAGCGGGGAGCTCCTACGAGCAGTACTTC. The J gene is TRBJ2-7, the V gene TRBV4-2; TRBD2 agrees at 9 bases. Germline V gene sequence: CDR1 LGHNA, CDR2 YNFKEQ. CDR3 length: 16 amino acids. Trimming removed 6 bases from V and 0 bases from J; junction bases left unmatched: 9.

V usage is TRBV6-5 and J usage is TRBJ2-1; possibly TRBD2 for D (5 bases). V lost 2 bases and J lost 4, with 12 bases in between. This CDR3 contains 15 residues. Per germline, CDR1 MNHEY and CDR2 SVGAGI. CDR3 nucleotides: TGTGCCAGCAGTTACGATTCTCGGGGTTACAATGAGCAGTTCTTC. This gives the protein CASSYDSRGYNEQFF.

This clonotype was recorded once. The genes are TRBV20-1 and TRBJ2-7; the match to TRBD2 covers 13 bases. The V and J ends lost 5 bases and 7 bases, in that order; junction bases with no gene match: 8. Per the germline V gene, CDR1 is DFQATT and CDR2 is SNEGSKA (reference sequence). The CDR3 runs 14 residues. The CDR3 nucleotides read TGCAGTGCTCAAGGACTAGCGGGAGTGGGGGAGCAGTACTTC. This translates into CSAQGLAGVGEQYF.

The rearrangement joins TRBV7-2 to TRBJ2-2; D remains unclear. V lost 1 base and J 3 bases, leaving 6 bases between the germline ends. The V gene's germline CDR1 is SGHTA and CDR2 FQGNSA. The CDR3 runs to 14 residues. Written as DNA, the CDR3 is TGTGCCAGCAGCTTAGGATCGTACACCGGGGAGCTGTTTTTT. It is translated as CASSLGSYTGELFF.

This rearrangement joins TRBV18 to TRBJ1-2; the D gene is possibly TRBD1 (6 bases). V was cut by 6 bases and J by 6 bases, with 14 bases left in between. CDR3 length equals 13 residues. From germline, CDR1 is KGHSH and CDR2 LQKENI. CDR3 sequence (DNA): TGTGCCAGCTCCCGTTCCAAGGGGGATGGCTACACCTTC. It codes for CASSRSKGDGYTF.

This chain connects TRBV20-1 to TRBJ1-2; D call uncertain. Germline CDR1 reads DFQATT; CDR2 reads SNEGSKA (reference sequence). The ends were cut back, 0 bases at V and 6 bases at J, with 14 bases in the middle. The CDR3 contains 14 residues. The CDR3, as DNA: TGCAGTGCTAGAGATAGGCGGCAATTCAATGGCTACACCTTC. This codes for CSARDRRQFNGYTF.

The rearrangement uses TRBV5-1 and TRBJ2-4; TRBD2 agrees at 8 bases. The germline V gene has CDR1 SGHRS and CDR2 YFSETQ. This CDR3 contains 16 residues. V gave up 1 base and J gave up 4 bases; unmatched junction bases: 7. The CDR3, as DNA: TGCGCCAGCAGCTTGCAGGGACTAGAACGAAAAAACATTCAGTACTTC. Residues: CASSLQGLERKNIQYF.

The chain links TRBV5-1 to TRBJ1-1; TRBD1 is a possible D gene (5 bases). Germline CDR1 reads SGHRS; CDR2 reads YFSETQ. CDR3 length: 16 residues. V dropped 0 bases and J dropped 2 bases, with 14 bases sitting between them. The CDR3 reads CASSLGSLRGNTEAFF. The CDR3 region has the DNA TGCGCCAGCAGCTTGGGGAGCTTACGGGGCAACACTGAAGCTTTCTTT.